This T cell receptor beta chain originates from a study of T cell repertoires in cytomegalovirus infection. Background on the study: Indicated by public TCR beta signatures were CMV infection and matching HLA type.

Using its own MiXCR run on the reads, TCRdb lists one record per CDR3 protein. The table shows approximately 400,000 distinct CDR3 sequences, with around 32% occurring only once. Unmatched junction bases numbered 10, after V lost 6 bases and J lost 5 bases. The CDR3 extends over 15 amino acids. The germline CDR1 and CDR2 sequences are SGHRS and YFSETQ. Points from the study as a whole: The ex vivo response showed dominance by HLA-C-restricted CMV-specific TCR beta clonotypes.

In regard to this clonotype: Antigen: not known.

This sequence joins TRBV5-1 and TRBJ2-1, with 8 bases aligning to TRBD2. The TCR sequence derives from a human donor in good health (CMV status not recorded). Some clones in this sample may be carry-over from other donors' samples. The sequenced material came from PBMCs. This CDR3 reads CASTVVAGGNNEQFF. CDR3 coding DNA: TGCGCCAGCACAGTCGTCGCGGGGGGAAACAATGAGCAGTTCTTC. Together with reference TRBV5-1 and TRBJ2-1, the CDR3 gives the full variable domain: KAGVTQTPRYLIKTRGQQVTLSCSPISGHRSVSWYQQTPGQGLQFLFEYFSETQRNKGNFPGRFSGRQFSNSRSEMNVSTLELGDSALYLCASTVVAGGNNEQFFGPGTRLTVL.